The following is a TCR beta chain sequence with its context. The J segment lost 9 bases and the V segment lost 0 bases, leaving 2 bases of the junction unmatched. This CDR3 comprises 13 residues. Germline V CDR1 and CDR2: GTSNPN, SVGIG (reference sequence). This record belongs to a study of technical replicates of blood from several donors. Assay: immunoSEQ multiplex PCR; the TCRdb copy retains only in-frame clones and omits some. The sample includes approximately 15,000 clones, about four fifths of them seen just once. This clonotype was sampled from a human donor in good health. This chain connects TRBV30 to TRBJ2-1; TRBD2 aligns across 10 bases. Specimen: PBMCs. The CDR3 is CAWSVTSGTEQFF. In DNA form, the CDR3 reads TGTGCCTGGAGTGTCACTAGCGGGACTGAGCAGTTCTTC.